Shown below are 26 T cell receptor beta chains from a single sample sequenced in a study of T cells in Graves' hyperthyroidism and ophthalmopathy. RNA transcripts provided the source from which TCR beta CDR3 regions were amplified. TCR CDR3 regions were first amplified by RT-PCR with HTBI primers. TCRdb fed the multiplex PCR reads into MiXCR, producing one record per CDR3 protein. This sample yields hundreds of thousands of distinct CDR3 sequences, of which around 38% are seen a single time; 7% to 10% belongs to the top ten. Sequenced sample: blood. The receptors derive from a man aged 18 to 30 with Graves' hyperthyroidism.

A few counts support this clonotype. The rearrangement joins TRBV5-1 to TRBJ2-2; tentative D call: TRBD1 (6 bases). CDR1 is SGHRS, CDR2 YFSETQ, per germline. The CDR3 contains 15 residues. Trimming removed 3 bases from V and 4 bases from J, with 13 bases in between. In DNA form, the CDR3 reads TGCGCCAGCAGCTCGGGGACACTTTCCACCGGGGAGCTGTTTTTT. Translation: CASSSGTLSTGELFF.

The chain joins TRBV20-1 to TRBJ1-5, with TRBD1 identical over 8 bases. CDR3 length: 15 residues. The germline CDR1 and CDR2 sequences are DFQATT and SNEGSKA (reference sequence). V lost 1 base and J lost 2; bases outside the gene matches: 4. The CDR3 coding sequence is TGCAGTGCTAGAGTGGACAGGGTCGGCAATCAGCCCCAGCATTTT. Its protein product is CSARVDRVGNQPQHF.

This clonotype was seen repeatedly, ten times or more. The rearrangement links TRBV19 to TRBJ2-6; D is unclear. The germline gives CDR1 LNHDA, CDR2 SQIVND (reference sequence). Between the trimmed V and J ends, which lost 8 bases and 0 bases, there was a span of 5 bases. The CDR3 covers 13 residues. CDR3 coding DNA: TGTGCCAGTGTGGGCTCTGGGGCCAACGTCCTGACTTTC. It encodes CASVGSGANVLTF.

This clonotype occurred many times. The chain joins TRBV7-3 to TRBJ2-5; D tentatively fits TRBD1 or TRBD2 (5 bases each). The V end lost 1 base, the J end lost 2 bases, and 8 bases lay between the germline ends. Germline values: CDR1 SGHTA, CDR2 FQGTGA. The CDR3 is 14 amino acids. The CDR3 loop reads CASSLNGAQETQYF. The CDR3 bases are TGTGCCAGCAGCTTAAACGGGGCTCAAGAGACCCAGTACTTC. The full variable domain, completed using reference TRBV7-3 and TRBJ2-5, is GAGVSQTPSNKVTEKGKYVELRCDPISGHTALYWYRQSLGQGPEFLIYFQGTGAADDSGLPNDRFFAVRPEGSVSTLKIQRTERGDSAVYLCASSLNGAQETQYFGPGTRLLVL.

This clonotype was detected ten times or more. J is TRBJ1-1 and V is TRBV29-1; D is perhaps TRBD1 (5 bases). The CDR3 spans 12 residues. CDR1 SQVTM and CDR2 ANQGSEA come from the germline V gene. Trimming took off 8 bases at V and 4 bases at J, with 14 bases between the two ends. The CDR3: CSMQGFGTEAFF. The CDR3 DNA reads TGCAGCATGCAGGGATTCGGCACTGAAGCTTTCTTT. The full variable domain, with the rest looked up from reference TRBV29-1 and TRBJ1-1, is SAVISQKPSRDICQRGTSLTIQCQVDSQVTMMFWYRQQPGQSLTLIATANQGSEATYESGFVIDKFPISRPNLTFSTLTVSNMSPEDSSIYLCSMQGFGTEAFFGQGTRLTVV.

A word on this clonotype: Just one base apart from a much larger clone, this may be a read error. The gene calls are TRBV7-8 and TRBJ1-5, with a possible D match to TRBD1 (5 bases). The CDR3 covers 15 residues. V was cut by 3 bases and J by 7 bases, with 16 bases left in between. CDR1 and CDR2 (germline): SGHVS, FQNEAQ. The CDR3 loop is CASSLVRESEQPQHF. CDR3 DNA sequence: TGTGCCAGCAGCTTGGTCAGGGAGTCGGAGCAGCCCCAGCATTTT. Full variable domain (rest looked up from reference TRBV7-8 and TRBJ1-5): GAGVSQSPRYKVAKRGQDVALRCDPISGHVSLFWYQQALGQGPEFLTYFQNEAQLDKSGLPSDRFFAERPEGSVSTLKIQRTQQEDSAVYLCASSLVRESEQPQHFGDGTRLSIL.

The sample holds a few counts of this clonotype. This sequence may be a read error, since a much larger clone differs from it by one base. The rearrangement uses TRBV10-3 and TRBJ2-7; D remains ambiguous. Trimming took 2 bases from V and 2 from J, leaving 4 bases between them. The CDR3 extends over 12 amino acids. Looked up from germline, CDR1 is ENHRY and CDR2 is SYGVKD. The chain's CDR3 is CAISEATYEQYF. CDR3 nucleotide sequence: TGTGCCATCAGTGAGGCCACCTACGAGCAGTACTTC.

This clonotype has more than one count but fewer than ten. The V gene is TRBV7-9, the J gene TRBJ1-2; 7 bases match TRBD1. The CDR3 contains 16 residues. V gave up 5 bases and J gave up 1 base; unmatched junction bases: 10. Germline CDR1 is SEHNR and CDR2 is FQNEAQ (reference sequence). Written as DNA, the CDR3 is TGTGCCAGCAGCCAGGGGACAGACCTTTTTAACTATGGCTACACCTTC. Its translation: CASSQGTDLFNYGYTF. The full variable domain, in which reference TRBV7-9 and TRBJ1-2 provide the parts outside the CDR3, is DTGVSQNPRHKITKRGQNVTFRCDPISEHNRLYWYRQTLGQGPEFLTYFQNEAQLEKSRLLSDRFSAERPKGSFSTLEIQRTEQGDSAMYLCASSQGTDLFNYGYTFGSGTRLTVV.

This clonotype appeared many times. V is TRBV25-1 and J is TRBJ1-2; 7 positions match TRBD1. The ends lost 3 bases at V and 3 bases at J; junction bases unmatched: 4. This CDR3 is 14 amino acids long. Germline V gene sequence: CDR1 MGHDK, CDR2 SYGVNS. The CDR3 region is CASSDPGTDYGYTF. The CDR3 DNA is TGTGCCAGCAGTGACCCAGGGACAGACTATGGCTACACCTTC.

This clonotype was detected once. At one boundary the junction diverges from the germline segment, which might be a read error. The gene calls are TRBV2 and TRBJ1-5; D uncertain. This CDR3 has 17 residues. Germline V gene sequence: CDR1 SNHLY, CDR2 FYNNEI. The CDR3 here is CASSQDREFFGNQPQHF. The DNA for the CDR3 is TGCGCCAGCAGCCAAGACCGGGAGTTTTTTGGCAATCAGCCCCAGCATTTT. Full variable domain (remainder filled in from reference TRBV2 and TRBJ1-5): EPEVTQTPSHQVTQMGQEVILRCVPISNHLYFYWYRQILGQKVEFLVSFYNNEISEKSEIFDDQFSVERPDGSNFTLKIRSTKLEDSAMYFCASSQDREFFGNQPQHFGDGTRLSIL.

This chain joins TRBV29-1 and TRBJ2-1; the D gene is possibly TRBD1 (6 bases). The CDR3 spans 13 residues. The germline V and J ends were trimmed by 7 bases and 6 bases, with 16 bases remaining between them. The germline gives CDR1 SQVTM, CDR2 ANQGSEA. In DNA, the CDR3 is TGCAGCGCCGTCAGGGGCTTCGCCAATGAGCAGTTCTTC. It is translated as CSAVRGFANEQFF.

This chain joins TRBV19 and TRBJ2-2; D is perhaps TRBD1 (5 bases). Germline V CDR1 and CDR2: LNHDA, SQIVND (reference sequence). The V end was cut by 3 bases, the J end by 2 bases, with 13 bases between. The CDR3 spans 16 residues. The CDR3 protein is CASSIDPGINTGELFF. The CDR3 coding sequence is TGTGCCAGTAGTATTGATCCAGGGATAAACACCGGGGAGCTGTTTTTT.

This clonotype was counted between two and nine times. DNA for the CDR3: TGTGCCAGCAGCTTAGATCGAGGTTCGGAGGCTGAAGCTTTCTTT. Translated: CASSLDRGSEAEAFF. This chain connects TRBV13 to TRBJ1-1; D gene ambiguous. Deletions cut 1 base from V and 6 bases from J, with 15 bases between. The CDR3 sequence is 15 residues long. Per germline, CDR1 PRHDT and CDR2 FYEKMQ (reference sequence).

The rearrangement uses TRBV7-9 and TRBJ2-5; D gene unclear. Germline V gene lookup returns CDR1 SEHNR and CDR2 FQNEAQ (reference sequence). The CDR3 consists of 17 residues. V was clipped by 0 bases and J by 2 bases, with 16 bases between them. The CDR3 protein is CASSLARPGRWQETQYF. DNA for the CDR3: TGTGCCAGCAGCTTAGCAAGGCCCGGGCGTTGGCAAGAGACCCAGTACTTC.

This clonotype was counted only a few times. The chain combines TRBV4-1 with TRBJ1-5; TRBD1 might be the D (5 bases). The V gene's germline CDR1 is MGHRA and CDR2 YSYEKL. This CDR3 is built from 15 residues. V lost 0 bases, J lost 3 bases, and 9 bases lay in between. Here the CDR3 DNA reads TGCGCCAGCAGCCAAGAGGTCAGGGCCAATCAGCCCCAGCATTTT. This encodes CASSQEVRANQPQHF.

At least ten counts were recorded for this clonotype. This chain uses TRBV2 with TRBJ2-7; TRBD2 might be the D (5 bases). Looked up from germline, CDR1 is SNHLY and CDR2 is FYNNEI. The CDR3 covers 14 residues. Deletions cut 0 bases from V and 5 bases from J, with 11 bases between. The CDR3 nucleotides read TGTGCCAGCAGTGAAGCGTTTAGCGATCACGAGCAGTACTTC. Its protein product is CASSEAFSDHEQYF. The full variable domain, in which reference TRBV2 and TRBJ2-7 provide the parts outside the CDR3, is EPEVTQTPSHQVTQMGQEVILRCVPISNHLYFYWYRQILGQKVEFLVSFYNNEISEKSEIFDDQFSVERPDGSNFTLKIRSTKLEDSAMYFCASSEAFSDHEQYFGPGTRLTVT.

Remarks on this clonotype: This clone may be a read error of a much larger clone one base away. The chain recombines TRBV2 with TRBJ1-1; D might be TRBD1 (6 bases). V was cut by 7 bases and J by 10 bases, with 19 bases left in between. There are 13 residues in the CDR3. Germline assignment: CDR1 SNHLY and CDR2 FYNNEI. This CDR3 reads CASTPPNRAGAFF. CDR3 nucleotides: TGTGCCAGCACTCCTCCCAACAGGGCCGGAGCTTTCTTT.

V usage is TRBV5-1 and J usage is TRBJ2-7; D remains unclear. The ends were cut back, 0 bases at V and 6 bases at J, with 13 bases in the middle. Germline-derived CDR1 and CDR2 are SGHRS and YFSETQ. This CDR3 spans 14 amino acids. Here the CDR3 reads CASSLEARSREQYF. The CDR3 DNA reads TGCGCCAGCAGCTTGGAGGCTAGGAGTCGCGAGCAGTACTTC.

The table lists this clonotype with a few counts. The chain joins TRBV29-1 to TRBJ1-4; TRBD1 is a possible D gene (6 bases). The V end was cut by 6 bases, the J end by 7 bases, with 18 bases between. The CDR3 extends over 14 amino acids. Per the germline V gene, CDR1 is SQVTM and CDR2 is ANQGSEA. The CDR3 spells CSVATGFGGEKLFF. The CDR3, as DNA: TGCAGCGTGGCTACAGGGTTCGGGGGTGAAAAACTGTTTTTT.

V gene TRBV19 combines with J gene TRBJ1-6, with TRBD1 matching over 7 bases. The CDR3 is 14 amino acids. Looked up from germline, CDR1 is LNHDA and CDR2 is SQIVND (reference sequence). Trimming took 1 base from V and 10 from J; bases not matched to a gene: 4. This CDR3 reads CASSIGGGDSPLHF. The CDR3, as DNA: TGTGCCAGTAGTATAGGAGGGGGCGACTCACCCCTCCACTTT.

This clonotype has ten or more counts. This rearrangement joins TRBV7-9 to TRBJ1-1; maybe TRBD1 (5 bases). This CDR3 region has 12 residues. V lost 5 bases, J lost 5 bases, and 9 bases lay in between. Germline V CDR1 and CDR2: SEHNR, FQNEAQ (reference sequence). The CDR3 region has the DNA TGTGCCAGCAGCCCCCCAGGGACTGAAGCTTTCTTT. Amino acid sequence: CASSPPGTEAFF.

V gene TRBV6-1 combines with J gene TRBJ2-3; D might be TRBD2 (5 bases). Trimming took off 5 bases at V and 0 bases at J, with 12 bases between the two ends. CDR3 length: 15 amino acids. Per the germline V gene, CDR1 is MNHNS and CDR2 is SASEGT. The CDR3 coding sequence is TGTGCCAGCAGTTATACTGGCGGGAGCACAGATACGCAGTATTTT. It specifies CASSYTGGSTDTQYF.

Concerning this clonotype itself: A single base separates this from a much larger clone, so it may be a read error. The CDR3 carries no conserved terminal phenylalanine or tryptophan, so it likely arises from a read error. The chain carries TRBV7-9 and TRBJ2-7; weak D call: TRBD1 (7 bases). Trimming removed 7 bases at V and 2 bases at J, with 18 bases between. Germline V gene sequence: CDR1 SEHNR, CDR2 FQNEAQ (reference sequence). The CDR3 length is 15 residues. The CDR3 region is CASNGGGTAAYEQYL. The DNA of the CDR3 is TGTGCCAGCAACGGTGGGGGGACAGCTGCCTACGAGCAGTACCTC.

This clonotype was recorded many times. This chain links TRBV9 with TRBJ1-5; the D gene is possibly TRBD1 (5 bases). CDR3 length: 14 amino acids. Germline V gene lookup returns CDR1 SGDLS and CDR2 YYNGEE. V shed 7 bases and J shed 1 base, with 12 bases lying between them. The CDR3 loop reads CASGTGRSNQPQHF. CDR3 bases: TGTGCCAGCGGGACGGGAAGAAGCAATCAGCCCCAGCATTTT.

The CDR3 DNA is TGTGCCAGCAGCCCCCGCCTGACGGGTTTTCTGCCCCAGCATTTT. This encodes CASSPRLTGFLPQHF. The chain has TRBV6-1 and TRBJ1-5; D is undetermined. Germline V lookup: CDR1 MNHNS, CDR2 SASEGT. V gave up 6 bases and J gave up 9 bases, with 21 bases separating them. This CDR3 is 15 amino acids long.

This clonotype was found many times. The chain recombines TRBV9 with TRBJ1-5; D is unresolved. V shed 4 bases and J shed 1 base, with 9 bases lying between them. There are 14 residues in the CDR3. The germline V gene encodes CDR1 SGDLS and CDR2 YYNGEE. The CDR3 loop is CASSKGVSNQPQHF. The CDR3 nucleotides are TGTGCCAGCAGCAAAGGAGTCAGCAATCAGCCCCAGCATTTT.